The T cell receptor beta chain described here comes from a study of T cell responses to AZD1222 COVID-19 vaccine. V lost 0 bases and J lost 9; bases outside the gene matches: 6. This CDR3 is 16 amino acids long. Germline values: CDR1 WNHNN, CDR2 SYGVQD (reference sequence). On this clone itself: What it binds is unknown.

Here immunoSEQ multiplex PCR was the method, and the copy in TCRdb shows in-frame clones only, minus some. This sample has some 150,000 clones; approximately 87% occur once, and the top ten carry roughly 4%. General study points: Spike-specific TCR breadth rose after two AZD1222 doses, and depth rose as well. At study baseline, merely roughly 6 AZD1222 recipients were seropositive. Reportedly, nearly half of unique spike TCRs recognized epitopes outside B.1.351/B.1.1.7 mutations. White British ancestry dominated among donors, who included more females, and clonal diversity was possibly underestimated.

This receptor was obtained from an adult who received the AZD1222 COVID-19 vaccine. The sequenced sample was peripheral blood, obtained 28 days after the second AZD1222 dose. The chain links TRBV10-1 to TRBJ2-1; 12 nucleotides match TRBD1. Here the CDR3 DNA reads TGCGCCAGCAGTGAGTCGAGGGGGACAGGGGGCGTTGAGCAGTTCTTC. This sequence encodes CASSESRGTGGVEQFF.